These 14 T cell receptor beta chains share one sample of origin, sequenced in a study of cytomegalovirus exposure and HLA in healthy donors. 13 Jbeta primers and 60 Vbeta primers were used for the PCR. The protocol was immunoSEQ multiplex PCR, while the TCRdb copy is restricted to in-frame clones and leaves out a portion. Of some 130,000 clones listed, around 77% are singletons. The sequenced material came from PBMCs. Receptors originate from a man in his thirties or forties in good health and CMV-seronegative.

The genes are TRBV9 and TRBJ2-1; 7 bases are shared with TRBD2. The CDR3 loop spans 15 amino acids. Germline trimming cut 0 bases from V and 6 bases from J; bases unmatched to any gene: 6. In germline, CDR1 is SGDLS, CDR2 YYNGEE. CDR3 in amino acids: CASSVEGGSFNEQFF. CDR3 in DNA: TGTGCCAGCAGCGTAGAGGGCGGGAGCTTCAATGAGCAGTTCTTC.

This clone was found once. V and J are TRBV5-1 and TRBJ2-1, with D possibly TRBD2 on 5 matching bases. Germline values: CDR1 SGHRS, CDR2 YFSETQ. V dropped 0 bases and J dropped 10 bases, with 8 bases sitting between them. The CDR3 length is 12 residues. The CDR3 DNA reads TGCGCCAGCAGCTTGGGGGAGTGGGAGCAGTTCTTC. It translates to CASSLGEWEQFF.

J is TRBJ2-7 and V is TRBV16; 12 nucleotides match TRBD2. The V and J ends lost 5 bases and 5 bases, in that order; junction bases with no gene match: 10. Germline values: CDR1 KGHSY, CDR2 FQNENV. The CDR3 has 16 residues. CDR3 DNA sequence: TGTGCCAGCAGCGCGACTAGCGGGAGATTTTCGGACGAGCAGTACTTC. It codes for CASSATSGRFSDEQYF.

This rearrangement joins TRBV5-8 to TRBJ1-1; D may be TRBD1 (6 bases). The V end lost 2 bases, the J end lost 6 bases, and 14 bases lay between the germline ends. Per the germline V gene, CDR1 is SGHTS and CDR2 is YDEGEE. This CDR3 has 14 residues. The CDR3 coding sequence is TGTGCCAGCAGCTTCTACAGGGAGCGTTCTGAAGCTTTCTTT. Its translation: CASSFYRERSEAFF.

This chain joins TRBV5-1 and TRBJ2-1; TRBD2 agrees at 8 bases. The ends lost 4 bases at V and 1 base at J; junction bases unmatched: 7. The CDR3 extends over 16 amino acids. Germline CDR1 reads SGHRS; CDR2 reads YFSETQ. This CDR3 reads CASSESGGLSYNEQFF. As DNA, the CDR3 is TGCGCCAGCAGCGAAAGCGGGGGCCTTTCCTACAATGAGCAGTTCTTC. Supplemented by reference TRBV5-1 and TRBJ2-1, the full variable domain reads KAGVTQTPRYLIKTRGQQVTLSCSPISGHRSVSWYQQTPGQGLQFLFEYFSETQRNKGNFPGRFSGRQFSNSRSEMNVSTLELGDSALYLCASSESGGLSYNEQFFGPGTRLTVL.

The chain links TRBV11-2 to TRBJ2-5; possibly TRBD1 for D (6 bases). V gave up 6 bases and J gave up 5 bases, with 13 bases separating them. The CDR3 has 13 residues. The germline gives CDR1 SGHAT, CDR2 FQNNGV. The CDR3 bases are TGTGCCAGCAGAACGACAGGAACGGAGACCCAGTACTTC. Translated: CASRTTGTETQYF.

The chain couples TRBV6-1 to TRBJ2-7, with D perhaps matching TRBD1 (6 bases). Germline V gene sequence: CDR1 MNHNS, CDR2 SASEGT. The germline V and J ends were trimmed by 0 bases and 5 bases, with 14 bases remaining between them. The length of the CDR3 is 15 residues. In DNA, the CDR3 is TGTGCCAGCAGTGAAGCGGTGGGGGCCACCGACGAGCAGTACTTC. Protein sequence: CASSEAVGATDEQYF.

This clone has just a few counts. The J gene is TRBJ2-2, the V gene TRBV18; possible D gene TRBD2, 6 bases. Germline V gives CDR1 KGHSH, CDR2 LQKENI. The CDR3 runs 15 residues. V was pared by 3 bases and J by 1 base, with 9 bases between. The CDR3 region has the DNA TGTGCCAGCTCACCCCCGGGGGAGAACACCGGGGAGCTGTTTTTT. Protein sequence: CASSPPGENTGELFF.

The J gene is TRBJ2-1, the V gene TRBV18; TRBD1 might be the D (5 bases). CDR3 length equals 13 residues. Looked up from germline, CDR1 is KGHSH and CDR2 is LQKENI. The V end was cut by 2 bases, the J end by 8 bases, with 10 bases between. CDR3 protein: CASSPGAKYEQFF. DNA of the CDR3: TGTGCCAGCTCACCAGGGGCCAAGTATGAGCAGTTCTTC.

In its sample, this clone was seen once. Written as DNA, the CDR3 is TGTGCCAGCAGCGGGAGACTAGCGGGAGCCTCAGATACGCAGTATTTT. It yields the protein CASSGRLAGASDTQYF. The chain uses TRBV7-9 and TRBJ2-3, with 12 bases identical to TRBD2. Per the germline V gene, CDR1 is SEHNR and CDR2 is FQNEAQ (reference sequence). J gave up 4 bases and V 5 bases, and 7 bases lay outside the gene matches. The CDR3 spans 16 residues. The whole variable domain, remainder taken from reference TRBV7-9 and TRBJ2-3, is DTGVSQNPRHKITKRGQNVTFRCDPISEHNRLYWYRQTLGQGPEFLTYFQNEAQLEKSRLLSDRFSAERPKGSFSTLEIQRTEQGDSAMYLCASSGRLAGASDTQYFGPGTRLTVL.

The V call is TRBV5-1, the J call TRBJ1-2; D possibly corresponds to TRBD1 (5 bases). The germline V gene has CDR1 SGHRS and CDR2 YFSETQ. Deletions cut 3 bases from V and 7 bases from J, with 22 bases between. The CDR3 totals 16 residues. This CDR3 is CASSSGENQGLLGYTF. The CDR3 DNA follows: TGCGCCAGCAGCTCGGGGGAAAATCAGGGTCTCCTTGGCTACACCTTC.

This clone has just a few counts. The DNA for the CDR3 is TGTGCCAGCAGTCCCGGTATAGCGGGACGCTCCTACAATGAGCAGTTCTTC. Residues: CASSPGIAGRSYNEQFF. This chain uses TRBV28 with TRBJ2-1, with 8 bases that match TRBD2. With 5 bases clipped from V and 0 bases from J, the junction kept 9 bases outside the gene matches. CDR1 MDHEN and CDR2 SYDVKM come from the germline V gene. The CDR3 runs to 17 residues.

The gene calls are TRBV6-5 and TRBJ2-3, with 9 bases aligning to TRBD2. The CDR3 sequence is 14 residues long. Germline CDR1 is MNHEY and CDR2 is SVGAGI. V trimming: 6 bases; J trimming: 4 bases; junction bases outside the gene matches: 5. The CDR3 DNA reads TGTGCCAGCAGCTATAGCGGGAGTTCAGATACGCAGTATTTT. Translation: CASSYSGSSDTQYF.

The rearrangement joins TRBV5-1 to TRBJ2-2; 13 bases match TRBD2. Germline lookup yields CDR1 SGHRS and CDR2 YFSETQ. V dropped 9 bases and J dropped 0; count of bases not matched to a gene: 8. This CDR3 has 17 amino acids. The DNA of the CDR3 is TGCGCCACTGGTCCCGGGACTAGCGGGGCGAACACCGGGGAGCTGTTTTTT. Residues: CATGPGTSGANTGELFF.